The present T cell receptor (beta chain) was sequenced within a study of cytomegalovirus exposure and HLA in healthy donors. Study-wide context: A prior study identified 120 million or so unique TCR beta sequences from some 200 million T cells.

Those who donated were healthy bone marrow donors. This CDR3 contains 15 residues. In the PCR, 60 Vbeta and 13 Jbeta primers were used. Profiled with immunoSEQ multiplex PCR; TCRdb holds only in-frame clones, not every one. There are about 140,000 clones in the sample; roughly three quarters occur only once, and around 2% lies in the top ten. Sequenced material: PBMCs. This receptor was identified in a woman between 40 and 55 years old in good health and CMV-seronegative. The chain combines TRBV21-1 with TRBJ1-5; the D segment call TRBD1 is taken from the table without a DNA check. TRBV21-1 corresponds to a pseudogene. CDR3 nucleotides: TGTGCCAGCAGCAAACGGACAGGGAGCAATCAGCCCCAGCATTTT. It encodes CASSKRTGSNQPQHF.